The subject of this entry is one TCR beta chain. What it binds is unknown. The data were taken from a study of blood T cells in healthy people across ages. Study-level results: Age advanced and TCR beta diversity per million T cells fell, roughly linearly.

It was with a sample-barcoded 5' primer and a J-beta primer mix that a second PCR of roughly 6 to 12 cycles was run. From each sample, at least 2.5 million paired-end reads containing CDR3 were obtained. A single record per CDR3 protein comes from TCRdb applying MiXCR to the 5' RACE reads. Of around 280,000 distinct CDR3 sequences in the sample, 27% were seen once. Germline V gene lookup returns CDR1 SGHTA and CDR2 FQGNSA. The CDR3 has 14 amino acids. V was trimmed by 2 bases and J by 8 bases, leaving 13 bases between them. The chain has TRBV7-2 and TRBJ2-1; D remains unclear. Specimen: blood. The receptor was derived from a woman aged 70-85 years in good health. For the CDR3, the DNA is TGTGCCAGCAGCTTACTACCCGTCCTCCATGAGCAGTTCTTC. Its protein product is CASSLLPVLHEQFF.